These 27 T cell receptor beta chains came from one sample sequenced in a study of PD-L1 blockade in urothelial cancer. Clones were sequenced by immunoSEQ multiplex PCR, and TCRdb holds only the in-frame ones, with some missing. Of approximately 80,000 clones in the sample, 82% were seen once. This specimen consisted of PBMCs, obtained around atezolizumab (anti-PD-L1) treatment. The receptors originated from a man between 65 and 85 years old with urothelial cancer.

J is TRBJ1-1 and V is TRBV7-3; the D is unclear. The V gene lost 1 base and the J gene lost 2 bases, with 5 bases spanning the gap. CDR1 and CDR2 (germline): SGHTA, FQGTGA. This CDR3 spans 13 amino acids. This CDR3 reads CASSLNHNTEAFF. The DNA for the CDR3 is TGTGCCAGCAGCTTAAATCATAACACTGAAGCTTTCTTT.

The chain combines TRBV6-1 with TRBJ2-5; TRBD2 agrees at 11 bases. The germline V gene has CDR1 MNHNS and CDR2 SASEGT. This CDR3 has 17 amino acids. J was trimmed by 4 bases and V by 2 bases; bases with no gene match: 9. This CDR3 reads CASSEYPTSGGGETQYF. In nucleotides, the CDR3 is TGTGCCAGCAGTGAATATCCAACTAGCGGGGGAGGAGAGACCCAGTACTTC.

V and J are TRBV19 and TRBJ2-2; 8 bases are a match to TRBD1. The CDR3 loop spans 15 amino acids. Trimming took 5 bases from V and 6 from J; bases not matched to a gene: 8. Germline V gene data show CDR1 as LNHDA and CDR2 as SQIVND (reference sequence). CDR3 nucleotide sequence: TGTGCCAGTAGTTCCCGACAGGGGTGGGCCGGGGAGCTGTTTTTT. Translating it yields CASSSRQGWAGELFF.

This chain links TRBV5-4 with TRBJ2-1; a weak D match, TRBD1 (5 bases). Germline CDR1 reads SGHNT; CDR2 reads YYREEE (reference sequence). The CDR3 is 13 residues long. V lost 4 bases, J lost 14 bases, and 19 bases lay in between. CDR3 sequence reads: CASSLAYGAEEFF. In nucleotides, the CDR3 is TGTGCCAGCAGCCTCGCCTATGGGGCAGAGGAGTTCTTC.

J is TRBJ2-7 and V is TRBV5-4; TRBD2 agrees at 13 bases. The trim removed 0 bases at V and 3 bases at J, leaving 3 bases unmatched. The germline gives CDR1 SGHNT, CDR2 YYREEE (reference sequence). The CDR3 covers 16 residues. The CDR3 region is CASSLGGLAGNYEQYF. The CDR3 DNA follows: TGTGCCAGCAGCTTGGGGGGACTAGCGGGAAACTACGAGCAGTACTTC. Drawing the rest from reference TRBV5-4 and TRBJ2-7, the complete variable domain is ETGVTQSPTHLIKTRGQQVTLRCSSQSGHNTVSWYQQALGQGPQFIFQYYREEENGRGNFPPRFSGLQFPNYSSELNVNALELDDSALYLCASSLGGLAGNYEQYFGPGTRLTVT.

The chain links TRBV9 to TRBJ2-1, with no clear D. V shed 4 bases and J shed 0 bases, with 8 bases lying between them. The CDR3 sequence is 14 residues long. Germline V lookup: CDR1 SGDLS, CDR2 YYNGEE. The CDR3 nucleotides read TGTGCCAGCAGCCTGGAGAGCTCCTACAATGAGCAGTTCTTC. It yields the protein CASSLESSYNEQFF. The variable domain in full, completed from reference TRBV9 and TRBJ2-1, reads DSGVTQTPKHLITATGQRVTLRCSPRSGDLSVYWYQQSLDQGLQFLIQYYNGEERAKGNILERFSAQQFPDLHSELNLSSLELGDSALYFCASSLESSYNEQFFGPGTRLTVL.

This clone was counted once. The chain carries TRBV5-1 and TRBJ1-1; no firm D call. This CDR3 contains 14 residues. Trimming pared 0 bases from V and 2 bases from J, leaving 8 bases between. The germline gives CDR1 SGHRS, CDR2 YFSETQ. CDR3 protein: CASSLGHINTEAFF. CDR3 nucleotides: TGCGCCAGCAGCTTGGGGCACATCAACACTGAAGCTTTCTTT.

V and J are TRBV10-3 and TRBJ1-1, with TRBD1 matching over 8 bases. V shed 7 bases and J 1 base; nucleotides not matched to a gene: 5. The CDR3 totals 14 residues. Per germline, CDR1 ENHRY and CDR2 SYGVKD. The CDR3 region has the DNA TGTGCCATCACTCAGACAGGGGAGAACACTGAAGCTTTCTTT. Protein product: CAITQTGENTEAFF.

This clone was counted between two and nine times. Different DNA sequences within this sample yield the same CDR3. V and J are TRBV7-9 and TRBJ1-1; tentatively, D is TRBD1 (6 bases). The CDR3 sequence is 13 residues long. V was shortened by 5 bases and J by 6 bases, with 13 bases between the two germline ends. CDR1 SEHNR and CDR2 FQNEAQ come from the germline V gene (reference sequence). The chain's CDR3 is CASSLRGSAEAFF. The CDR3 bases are TGTGCCAGCAGCCTCAGGGGAAGCGCTGAAGCTTTCTTT.

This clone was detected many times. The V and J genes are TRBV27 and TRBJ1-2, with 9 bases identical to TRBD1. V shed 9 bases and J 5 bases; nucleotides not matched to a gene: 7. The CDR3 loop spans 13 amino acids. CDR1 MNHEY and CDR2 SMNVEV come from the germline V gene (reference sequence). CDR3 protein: CASKQGARYGYTF. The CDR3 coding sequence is TGTGCCAGTAAACAGGGGGCAAGGTATGGCTACACCTTC.

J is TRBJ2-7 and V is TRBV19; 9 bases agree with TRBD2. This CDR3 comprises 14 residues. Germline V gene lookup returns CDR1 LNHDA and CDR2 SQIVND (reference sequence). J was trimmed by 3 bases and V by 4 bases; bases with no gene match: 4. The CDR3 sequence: CASSTAGGGYEQYF. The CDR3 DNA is TGTGCCAGTAGTACCGCGGGAGGGGGCTACGAGCAGTACTTC. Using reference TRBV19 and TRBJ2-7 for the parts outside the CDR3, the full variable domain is DGGITQSPKYLFRKEGQNVTLSCEQNLNHDAMYWYRQDPGQGLRLIYYSQIVNDFQKGDIAEGYSVSREKKESFPLTVTSAQKNPTAFYLCASSTAGGGYEQYFGPGTRLTVT.

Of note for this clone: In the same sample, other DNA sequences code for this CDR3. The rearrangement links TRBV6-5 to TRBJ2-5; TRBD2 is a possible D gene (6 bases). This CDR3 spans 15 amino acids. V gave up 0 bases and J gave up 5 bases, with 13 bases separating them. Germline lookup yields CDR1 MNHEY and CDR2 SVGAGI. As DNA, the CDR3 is TGTGCCAGCAGTTACTCAGGCGGGGCCGGGGAGACCCAGTACTTC. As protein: CASSYSGGAGETQYF.

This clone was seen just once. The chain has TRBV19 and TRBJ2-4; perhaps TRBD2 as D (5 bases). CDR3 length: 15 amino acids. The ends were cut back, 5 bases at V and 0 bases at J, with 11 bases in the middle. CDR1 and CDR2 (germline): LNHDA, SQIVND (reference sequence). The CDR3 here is CASSSAALAKNIQYF. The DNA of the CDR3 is TGTGCCAGTAGTTCAGCGGCCCTAGCCAAAAACATTCAGTACTTC.

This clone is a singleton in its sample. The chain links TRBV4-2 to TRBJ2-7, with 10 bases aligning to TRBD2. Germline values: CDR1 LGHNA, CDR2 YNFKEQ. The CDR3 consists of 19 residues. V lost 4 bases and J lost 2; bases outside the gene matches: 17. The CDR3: CASSPRRATGTSETYEQYF. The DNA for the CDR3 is TGTGCCAGCAGCCCCCGGAGGGCCACCGGGACTAGCGAAACCTACGAGCAGTACTTC.

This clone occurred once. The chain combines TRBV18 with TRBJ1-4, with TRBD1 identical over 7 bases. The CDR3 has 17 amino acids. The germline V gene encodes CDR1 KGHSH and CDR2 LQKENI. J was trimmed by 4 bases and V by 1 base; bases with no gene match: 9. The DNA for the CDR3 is TGTGCCAGCTCACCACAGGGACAGAGCCGTCTTAATGAAAAACTGTTTTTT. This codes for CASSPQGQSRLNEKLFF.

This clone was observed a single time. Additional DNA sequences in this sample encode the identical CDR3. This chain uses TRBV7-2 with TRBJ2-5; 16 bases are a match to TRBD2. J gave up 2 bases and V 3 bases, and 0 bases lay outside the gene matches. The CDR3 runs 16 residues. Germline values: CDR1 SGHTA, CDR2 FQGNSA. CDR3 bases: TGTGCCAGCAGCTTGGGACTAGCGGGAGGGCAAGAGACCCAGTACTTC. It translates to CASSLGLAGGQETQYF.

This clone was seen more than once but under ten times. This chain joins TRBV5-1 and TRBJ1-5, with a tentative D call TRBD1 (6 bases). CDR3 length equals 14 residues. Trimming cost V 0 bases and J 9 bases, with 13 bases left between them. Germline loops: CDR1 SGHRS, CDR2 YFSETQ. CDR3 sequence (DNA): TGCGCCAGCAGCTTGGGACAGCCCAGGGGGCCCCAGCATTTT. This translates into CASSLGQPRGPQHF.

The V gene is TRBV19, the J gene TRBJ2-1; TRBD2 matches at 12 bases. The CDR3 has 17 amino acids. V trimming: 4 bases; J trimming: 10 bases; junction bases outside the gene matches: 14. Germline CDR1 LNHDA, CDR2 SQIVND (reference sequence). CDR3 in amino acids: CASSSERRLAGVREQFF. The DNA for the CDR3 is TGTGCCAGTAGTAGCGAACGGCGACTAGCGGGAGTACGGGAGCAGTTCTTC.

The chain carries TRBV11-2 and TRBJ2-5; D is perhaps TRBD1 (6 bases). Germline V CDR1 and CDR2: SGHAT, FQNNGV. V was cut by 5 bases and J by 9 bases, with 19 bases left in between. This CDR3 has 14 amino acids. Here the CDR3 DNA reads TGTGCCAGCAGCCTGGGGGCAGATATCGGTCCCCAGTACTTC. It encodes CASSLGADIGPQYF. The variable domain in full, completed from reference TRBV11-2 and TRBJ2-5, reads EAGVAQSPRYKIIEKRQSVAFWCNPISGHATLYWYQQILGQGPKLLIQFQNNGVVDDSQLPKDRFSAERLKGVDSTLKIQPAKLEDSAVYLCASSLGADIGPQYFGPGTRLLVL.

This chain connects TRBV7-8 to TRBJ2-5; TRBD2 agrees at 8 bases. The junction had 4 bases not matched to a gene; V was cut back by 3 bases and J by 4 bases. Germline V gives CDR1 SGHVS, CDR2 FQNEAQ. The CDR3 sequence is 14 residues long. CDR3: CASSLAGGGETQYF. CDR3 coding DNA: TGTGCCAGCAGCTTGGCGGGGGGCGGAGAGACCCAGTACTTC.

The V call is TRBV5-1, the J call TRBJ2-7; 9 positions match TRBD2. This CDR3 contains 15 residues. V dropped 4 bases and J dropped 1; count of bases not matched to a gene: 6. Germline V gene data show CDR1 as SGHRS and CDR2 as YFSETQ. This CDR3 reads CASSPAAGGSYEQYF. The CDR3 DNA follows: TGCGCCAGCAGCCCGGCAGCGGGAGGTTCCTACGAGCAGTACTTC. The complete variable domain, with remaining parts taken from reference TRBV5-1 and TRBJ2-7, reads KAGVTQTPRYLIKTRGQQVTLSCSPISGHRSVSWYQQTPGQGLQFLFEYFSETQRNKGNFPGRFSGRQFSNSRSEMNVSTLELGDSALYLCASSPAAGGSYEQYFGPGTRLTVT.

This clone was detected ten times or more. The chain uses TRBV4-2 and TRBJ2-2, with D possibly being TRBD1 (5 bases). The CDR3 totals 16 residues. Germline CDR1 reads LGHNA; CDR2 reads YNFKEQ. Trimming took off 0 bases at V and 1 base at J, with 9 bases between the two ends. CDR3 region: CASSQEGAGNTGELFF. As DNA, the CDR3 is TGTGCCAGCAGCCAAGAAGGGGCAGGGAACACCGGGGAGCTGTTTTTT.

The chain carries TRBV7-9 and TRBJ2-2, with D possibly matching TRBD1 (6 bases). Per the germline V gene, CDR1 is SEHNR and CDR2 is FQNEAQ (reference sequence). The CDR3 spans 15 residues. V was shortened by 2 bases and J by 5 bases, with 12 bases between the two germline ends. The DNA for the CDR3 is TGTGCCAGCAGCTTACAGGGGCTGGGGACCGGGGAGCTGTTTTTT. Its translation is CASSLQGLGTGELFF. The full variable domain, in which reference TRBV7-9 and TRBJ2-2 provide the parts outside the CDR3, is DTGVSQNPRHKITKRGQNVTFRCDPISEHNRLYWYRQTLGQGPEFLTYFQNEAQLEKSRLLSDRFSAERPKGSFSTLEIQRTEQGDSAMYLCASSLQGLGTGELFFGEGSRLTVL.

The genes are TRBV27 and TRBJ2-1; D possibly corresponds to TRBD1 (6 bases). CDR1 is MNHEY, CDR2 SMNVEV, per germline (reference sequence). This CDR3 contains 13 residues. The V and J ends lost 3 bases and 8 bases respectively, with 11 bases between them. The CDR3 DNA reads TGTGCCAGCAGTTTTGGGGGCGCGGATGAGCAGTTCTTC. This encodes CASSFGGADEQFF.

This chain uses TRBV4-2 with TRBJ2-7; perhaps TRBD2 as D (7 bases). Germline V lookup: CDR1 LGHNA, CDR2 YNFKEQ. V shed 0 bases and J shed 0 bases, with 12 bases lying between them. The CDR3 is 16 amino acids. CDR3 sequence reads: CASSQDGGGASYEQYF. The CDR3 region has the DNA TGTGCCAGCAGCCAAGATGGGGGGGGCGCCTCCTACGAGCAGTACTTC.

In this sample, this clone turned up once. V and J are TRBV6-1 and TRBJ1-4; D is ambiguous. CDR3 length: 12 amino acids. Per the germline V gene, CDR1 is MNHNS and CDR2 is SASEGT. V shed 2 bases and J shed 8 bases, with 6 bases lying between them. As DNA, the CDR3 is TGTGCCAGCAGTGAATGGGAGGAAAAACTGTTTTTT. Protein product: CASSEWEEKLFF.

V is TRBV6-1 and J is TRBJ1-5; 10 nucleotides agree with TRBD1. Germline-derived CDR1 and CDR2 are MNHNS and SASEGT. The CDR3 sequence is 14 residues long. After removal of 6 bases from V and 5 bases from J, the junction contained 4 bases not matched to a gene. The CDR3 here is CASSGDRGYQPQHF. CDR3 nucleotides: TGTGCCAGCAGCGGGGACAGGGGATATCAGCCCCAGCATTTT.